The clone carrying this T cell receptor (beta chain) has a handful of counts. Its antigen is unidentified. Compared with germline, one end of the junction differs, possibly owing to a read error. These data are taken from a study of CD8 T cells in ankylosing spondylitis. Findings of the study overall: Significantly higher representation of disease-linked clones was reported for matched ankylosing spondylitis synovial fluid. Ankylosing spondylitis blood seemed to carry a telltale TCR beta motif made of eight or nine highly homologous variants. In synovial fluid and blood from reactive arthritis, some motif variants were previously reported.

From the 5' RACE reads, TCRdb called clonotypes with MiXCR, one entry per CDR3 protein. The sample includes 800,000 to 900,000 distinct CDR3 sequences, approximately 12% seen only once; the top ten take approximately 0.51%. The CDR3 has 12 amino acids. The germline V gene has CDR1 SGHDN and CDR2 FVKESK. The receptor's source is a male donor with ankylosing spondylitis. The sequenced material came from blood, either unsorted or a sorted T cell fraction (not recorded which). The gene calls are TRBV14 and TRBJ2-7; 8 bases fit TRBD1. This CDR3 is CASSVPGTGVPF. The CDR3, as DNA: TGTGCCAGCAGCGTACCCGGGACAGGCGTCCCTTTC.